A single sample gave rise to the 26 T cell receptor beta chains below, sequenced in a study of blood T cells in healthy people across ages. PCR was performed a second time for roughly 7 to 12 cycles using a sample-barcoded 5' primer and a J-beta primer mix. MiXCR, run by TCRdb on the 5' RACE reads, gives a single entry per CDR3 protein. Of 1.4 million to 1.5 million distinct CDR3 sequences in the sample, about 40% are singletons; the top ten hold approximately 7.9%. The sequencing sample was made of blood. The receptors were gathered from a young woman in good health.

On this clonotype: The junction differs from germline at one of its ends, possibly a read error. The rearrangement links TRBV20-1 to TRBJ2-3; D is undetermined. Germline V CDR1 and CDR2: DFQATT, SNEGSKA (reference sequence). The CDR3 runs 13 residues. The chain's CDR3 is CSARGQSIDTQYF. DNA for the CDR3: TGCAGTGCTAGAGGGCAAAGCATAGATACGCAGTATTTT.

The V and J genes are TRBV20-1 and TRBJ2-7; 10 nucleotides align to TRBD2. Per the germline V gene, CDR1 is DFQATT and CDR2 is SNEGSKA (reference sequence). J was trimmed by 1 base and V by 6 bases; bases with no gene match: 6. This CDR3 region has 14 residues. The CDR3 loop is CSARLAGESYEQYF. The CDR3 nucleotides are TGCAGTGCGCGTCTAGCGGGAGAGTCCTACGAGCAGTACTTC.

The chain has TRBV15 and TRBJ2-1; D is uncertain. Germline loops: CDR1 LNHNV, CDR2 YYDKDF (reference sequence). V lost 0 bases and J 5 bases, leaving 11 bases between the germline ends. The CDR3 consists of 15 residues. The CDR3 reads CATSRDGSRDNEQFF. CDR3 bases: TGTGCCACCAGCAGAGATGGCAGTAGGGACAATGAGCAGTTCTTC.

The chain uses TRBV12-3 or TRBV12-4 and TRBJ2-7; D remains unclear. The V end lost 8 bases, the J end lost 4 bases, and 12 bases lay between the germline ends. The CDR3 is made up of 12 amino acids. CDR3 residues: CASGPNRYEQYF. CDR3 bases: TGTGCCAGCGGTCCCAATCGGTACGAGCAGTACTTC.

V and J are TRBV6-6 and TRBJ1-4, with 7 bases identical to TRBD1. This CDR3 has 12 amino acids. Losses at the gene ends were 6 bases for V and 7 bases for J; bases not matched to a gene: 2. Germline assignment: CDR1 MNHNY and CDR2 SVGAGI (reference sequence). The CDR3: CASRAGGEKLFF. CDR3 sequence (DNA): TGTGCCAGCAGGGCAGGGGGTGAAAAACTGTTTTTT.

V usage is TRBV5-1 and J usage is TRBJ2-1; 10 bases fit TRBD1. Judging by the DNA end, TRBJ2-7 fits better; the J call may be wrong. Per the germline V gene, CDR1 is SGHRS and CDR2 is YFSETQ. This CDR3 has 19 amino acids. This chain's CDR3 is CASSLGGQGILNSYNEQYF. The CDR3 DNA follows: TGCGCCAGCAGCTTGGGGGGACAGGGGATTTTGAACTCCTACAATGAGCAGTACTTC.

A few counts support this clonotype. The chain links TRBV10-2 to TRBJ2-1; 9 nucleotides agree with TRBD1. V was pared by 7 bases and J by 5 bases, with 6 bases of the junction left unmatched. CDR3 length: 14 amino acids. Germline V gives CDR1 WSHSY, CDR2 SAAADI. Written as DNA, the CDR3 is TGCGCCAGCAAGGACAGGGGTGGGGACAATGAGCAGTTCTTC. Protein sequence: CASKDRGGDNEQFF.

The gene calls are TRBV29-1 and TRBJ1-1; the match to TRBD1 covers 7 bases. V was clipped by 3 bases and J by 7 bases; unmatched bases: 8. CDR1 and CDR2 from the germline V gene are SQVTM and ANQGSEA. The CDR3 has 13 residues. This CDR3 is CSVEKGAYYEAFF. DNA for the CDR3: TGCAGCGTTGAGAAGGGGGCCTATTATGAAGCTTTCTTT.

The V gene is TRBV20-1, the J gene TRBJ2-1; 7 bases fit TRBD2. Looked up from germline, CDR1 is DFQATT and CDR2 is SNEGSKA (reference sequence). The V segment lost 5 bases and the J segment 5 bases; nucleotides outside the gene matches: 12. The CDR3 is 15 residues long. CDR3 coding DNA: TGCAGTGCTTACCCCCAGAGCGGGGTTGACAATGAGCAGTTCTTC. This sequence encodes CSAYPQSGVDNEQFF.

The gene calls are TRBV2 and TRBJ2-6; the D gene is possibly TRBD1 (6 bases). V was shortened by 4 bases and J by 2 bases, with 15 bases between the two germline ends. CDR1 is SNHLY, CDR2 FYNNEI, per germline. CDR3 length equals 17 residues. CDR3 loop: CASSGGQGQTGANVLTF. The CDR3 DNA reads TGTGCCAGCAGTGGGGGGCAGGGCCAAACTGGGGCCAACGTCCTGACTTTC.

This chain connects TRBV5-1 to TRBJ2-2; the match to TRBD2 covers 7 bases. The J segment lost 0 bases and the V segment lost 4 bases, leaving 3 bases of the junction unmatched. Germline V CDR1 and CDR2: SGHRS, YFSETQ. CDR3 length: 15 residues. In DNA form, the CDR3 reads TGCGCCAGCAGCACGGGACTAACGAACACCGGGGAGCTGTTTTTT. Amino acid sequence: CASSTGLTNTGELFF.

The J gene is TRBJ2-3, the V gene TRBV20-1, with 10 bases aligning to TRBD2. V lost 4 bases and J lost 6; bases outside the gene matches: 13. The germline CDR1 and CDR2 sequences are DFQATT and SNEGSKA (reference sequence). The CDR3 runs 16 residues. The CDR3 nucleotides are TGCAGTGCTACTCCGCAAGCGGGAGGGCCGGGGGATACGCAGTATTTT. Its protein product is CSATPQAGGPGDTQYF.

The chain employs TRBV27 and TRBJ1-6; 9 nucleotides line up with TRBD1. J was trimmed by 8 bases and V by 9 bases; bases with no gene match: 11. Germline V lookup: CDR1 MNHEY, CDR2 SMNVEV (reference sequence). The CDR3 extends over 15 amino acids. DNA for the CDR3: TGTGCCAGTTTCCGGGGGACAGGGTGGGATTCACCCCTCCACTTT. Translation gives CASFRGTGWDSPLHF.

This chain's CDR3 is CASSYLAGGGEQYF. In DNA, the CDR3 is TGTGCCAGCAGTTACTTAGCGGGAGGGGGCGAGCAGTACTTC. V and J are TRBV6-5 and TRBJ2-5; 11 positions match TRBD2. TRBJ2-7 explains the end of the DNA better; the J call may be wrong. Germline values: CDR1 MNHEY, CDR2 SVGAGI. The CDR3 runs 14 residues.

In this sample, this clonotype turned up a few times. This chain uses TRBV12-3 or TRBV12-4 with TRBJ2-4, with no clear D. The end of the DNA aligns better with TRBJ2-7, so the J call may be wrong. This CDR3 contains 13 residues. The CDR3 sequence: CASSADTTYEQYF. The CDR3, as DNA: TGTGCCAGCAGCGCCGACACTACCTACGAGCAGTACTTC.

This chain uses TRBV14 with TRBJ1-1; 7 positions agree with TRBD1. Losses at the gene ends were 2 bases for V and 5 bases for J; bases not matched to a gene: 8. The CDR3 totals 15 residues. Germline V gene lookup returns CDR1 SGHDN and CDR2 FVKESK. CDR3 DNA: TGTGCCAGCAGCCAAAACAGGGGTCTAGGGACTGAAGCTTTCTTT. This translates into CASSQNRGLGTEAFF. The full variable domain, its missing parts supplied by reference TRBV14 and TRBJ1-1, is EAGVTQFPSHSVIEKGQTVTLRCDPISGHDNLYWYRRVMGKEIKFLLHFVKESKQDESGMPNNRFLAERTGGTYSTLKVQPAELEDSGVYFCASSQNRGLGTEAFFGQGTRLTVV.

DNA for the CDR3: TGTGCCAGCGGAAGGACAGGGCCGAGCTCCTACAATGAGCAGTACTTC. This encodes CASGRTGPSSYNEQYF. This chain connects TRBV27 to TRBJ2-5, with 8 positions matching TRBD1. The V segment lost 8 bases and the J segment 11 bases; nucleotides outside the gene matches: 22. The CDR3 covers 16 residues. Germline V gene sequence: CDR1 MNHEY, CDR2 SMNVEV (reference sequence).

This clonotype has only a few counts. J is TRBJ2-1 and V is TRBV20-1; 9 bases agree with TRBD2. This CDR3 region has 14 residues. Trimming took 5 bases from V and 9 from J; bases not matched to a gene: 11. CDR1 is DFQATT and CDR2 is SNEGSKA in the germline V gene (reference sequence). Here the CDR3 reads CSAAQGGGAVEQFF. DNA for the CDR3: TGCAGTGCTGCGCAGGGCGGGGGGGCGGTTGAGCAGTTCTTC.

The rearrangement links TRBV20-1 to TRBJ2-5; 7 bases map to TRBD1. The end of the DNA aligns better with TRBJ2-7, so the J call may be wrong. The germline V gene has CDR1 DFQATT and CDR2 SNEGSKA (reference sequence). The CDR3 loop spans 13 amino acids. In nucleotides, the CDR3 is TGCAGTGCTGGGGACAGAGGGGGTTCCGAGCAGTACTTC. This encodes CSAGDRGGSEQYF.

The chain has TRBV29-1 and TRBJ1-1; D not certain. This CDR3 has 12 residues. Germline V lookup: CDR1 SQVTM, CDR2 ANQGSEA. Trimming pared 3 bases from V and 0 bases from J, leaving 5 bases between. CDR3 region: CSVETVNTEAFF. As DNA, the CDR3 is TGCAGCGTTGAGACGGTGAACACTGAAGCTTTCTTT.

About this clonotype itself: The germline gene is not matched at one end of the junction; a read error may be the cause. The chain has TRBV11-2 and TRBJ2-6, with 9 bases fitting TRBD1. Germline CDR1 is SGHAT and CDR2 is FQNNGV. This CDR3 comprises 18 residues. CDR3 sequence reads: CAGSLRQGGGSGANVLTF. CDR3 DNA sequence: TGTGCCGGCAGCCTCAGACAGGGGGGGGGCTCTGGGGCCAACGTCCTGACTTTC.

The chain carries TRBV5-1 and TRBJ2-5; unclear D gene. The CDR3 is made up of 13 amino acids. V dropped 4 bases and J dropped 5 bases, with 12 bases sitting between them. CDR1 is SGHRS, CDR2 YFSETQ, per germline. Here the CDR3 DNA reads TGCGCCAGCAGCGTCGGTCTGTGGGAGACCCAGTACTTC. Amino acid sequence: CASSVGLWETQYF.

The chain couples TRBV10-2 to TRBJ2-3; 11 bases line up with TRBD2. The CDR3 covers 14 residues. J lost 8 bases, V lost 7 bases, and 8 bases had no gene match. Per the germline V gene, CDR1 is WSHSY and CDR2 is SAAADI. DNA of the CDR3: TGCGCCAGCACCCTAGCGGGGGGCCCCACTACGCAGTATTTT. It yields the protein CASTLAGGPTTQYF.

This sequence joins TRBV20-1 and TRBJ2-5; 9 bases are shared with TRBD1. TRBJ2-7 matches the DNA end more closely, so the J call is doubtful. The CDR3 consists of 15 residues. The germline V gene encodes CDR1 DFQATT and CDR2 SNEGSKA (reference sequence). The CDR3 region is CSATRTGAEIYEQYF. As DNA, the CDR3 is TGCAGTGCTACAAGGACAGGGGCAGAGATCTACGAGCAGTACTTC.

J is TRBJ2-2 and V is TRBV20-1; D not resolved. V was clipped by 3 bases and J by 0 bases, with 11 bases between them. The germline CDR1 and CDR2 sequences are DFQATT and SNEGSKA (reference sequence). The CDR3 is 15 amino acids. CDR3 loop: CSARTGGANTGELFF. Here the CDR3 DNA reads TGCAGTGCTAGGACCGGCGGAGCGAACACCGGGGAGCTGTTTTTT.

This clonotype was counted a few times. The V and J genes are TRBV2 and TRBJ2-3; D is tentatively TRBD1 or TRBD2 (5 bases each). The germline V gene encodes CDR1 SNHLY and CDR2 FYNNEI. The CDR3 spans 15 residues. With 7 bases removed from V and 3 bases from J, the gap between germline ends came to 17 bases. Here the CDR3 reads CASIVFKGTTDTQYF. The CDR3, as DNA: TGTGCCAGCATCGTATTCAAGGGGACGACAGATACGCAGTATTTT.